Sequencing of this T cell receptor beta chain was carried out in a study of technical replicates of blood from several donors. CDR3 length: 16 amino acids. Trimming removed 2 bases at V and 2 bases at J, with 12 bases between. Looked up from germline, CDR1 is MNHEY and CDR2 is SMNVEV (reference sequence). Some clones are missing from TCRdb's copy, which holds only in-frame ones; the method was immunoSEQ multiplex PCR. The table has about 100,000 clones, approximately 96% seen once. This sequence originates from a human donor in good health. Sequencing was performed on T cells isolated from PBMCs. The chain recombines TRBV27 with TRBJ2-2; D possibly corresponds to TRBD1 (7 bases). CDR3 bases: TGTGCCAGCAGTTTAGGCCAGGGGGGAAACACCGGGGAGCTGTTTTTT. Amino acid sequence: CASSLGQGGNTGELFF.